Shown below are 4 T cell receptor beta chains from a single sample sequenced in a study of human CD4 T cells and Enterobacteriaceae. The memory gate held CD4+ cells that were not CD45RA+CCR7+CD95- naive cells, over 98% pure. The method was immunoSEQ multiplex PCR; TCRdb's version includes in-frame clones alone and lacks a portion of them. The sample contains 25,000 to 30,000 clones, 70% to 85% of which appear only once. Sequencing was carried out using memory CD4+ T cells from blood. These receptors came from a human donor in good health.

This clone was detected only a few times. The chain is built from TRBV19 and TRBJ1-5, with a tentative D call TRBD1 (5 bases). CDR1 LNHDA and CDR2 SQIVND come from the germline V gene (reference sequence). Deletions cut 5 bases from V and 3 bases from J, with 11 bases between. CDR3 length: 14 residues. CDR3 bases: TGTGCCAGTAGTGCGCGACAGCCCAATCAGCCCCAGCATTTT. Residues: CASSARQPNQPQHF.

The chain couples TRBV5-1 to TRBJ2-7, with no clear D. The germline V and J ends were trimmed by 0 bases and 3 bases, with 13 bases remaining between them. The CDR3 spans 15 residues. In germline, CDR1 is SGHRS, CDR2 YFSETQ. The CDR3 sequence: CASSLGGADLYEQYF. CDR3 in DNA: TGCGCCAGCAGCTTGGGGGGTGCAGACCTCTACGAGCAGTACTTC.

The genes are TRBV2 and TRBJ2-3; D is ambiguous. Per germline, CDR1 SNHLY and CDR2 FYNNEI. The CDR3 consists of 14 residues. V gave up 4 bases and J gave up 6 bases, with 14 bases separating them. The DNA for the CDR3 is TGTGCCAGCAGTGCCCAGACTCGACGGGATACGCAGTATTTT. Amino acids: CASSAQTRRDTQYF.

This CDR3 is CASSQRLQGIPYGYTF. The DNA of the CDR3 is TGTGCCAGCAGCCAGAGATTACAGGGAATCCCCTATGGCTACACCTTC. J is TRBJ1-2 and V is TRBV7-9, with D maybe TRBD1 (6 bases). Germline V CDR1 and CDR2: SEHNR, FQNEAQ (reference sequence). This CDR3 has 16 amino acids. With 5 bases removed from V and 4 bases from J, the gap between germline ends came to 20 bases.